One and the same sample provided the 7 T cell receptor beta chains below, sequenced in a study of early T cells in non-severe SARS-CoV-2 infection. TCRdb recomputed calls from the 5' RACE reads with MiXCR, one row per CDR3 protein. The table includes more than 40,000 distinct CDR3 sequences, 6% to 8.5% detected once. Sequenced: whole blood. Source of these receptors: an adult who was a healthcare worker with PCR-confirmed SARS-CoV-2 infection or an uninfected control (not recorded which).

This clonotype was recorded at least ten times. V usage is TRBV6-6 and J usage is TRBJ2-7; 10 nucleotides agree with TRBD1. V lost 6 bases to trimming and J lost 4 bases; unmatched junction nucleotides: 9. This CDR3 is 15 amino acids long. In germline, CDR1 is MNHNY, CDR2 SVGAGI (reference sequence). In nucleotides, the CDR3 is TGTGCCAGCAGAGAGGACAGGGGGTATTGGTACGAGCAGTACTTC. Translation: CASREDRGYWYEQYF.

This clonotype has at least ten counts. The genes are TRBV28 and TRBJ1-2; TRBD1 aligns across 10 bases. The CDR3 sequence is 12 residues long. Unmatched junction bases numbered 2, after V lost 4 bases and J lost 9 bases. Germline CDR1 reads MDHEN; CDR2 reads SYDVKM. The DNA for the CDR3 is TGTGCCAGCAGTTGGACAGGGGGGAGCTACACCTTC. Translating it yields CASSWTGGSYTF.

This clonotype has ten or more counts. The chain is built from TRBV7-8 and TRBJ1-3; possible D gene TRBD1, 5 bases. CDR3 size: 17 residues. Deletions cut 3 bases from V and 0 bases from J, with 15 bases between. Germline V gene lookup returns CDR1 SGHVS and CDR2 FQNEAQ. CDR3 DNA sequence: TGTGCCAGCAGCTTCGCACTCTACAGGTCCTCTGGAAACACCATATATTTT. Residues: CASSFALYRSSGNTIYF. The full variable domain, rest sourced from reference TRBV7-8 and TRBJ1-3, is GAGVSQSPRYKVAKRGQDVALRCDPISGHVSLFWYQQALGQGPEFLTYFQNEAQLDKSGLPSDRFFAERPEGSVSTLKIQRTQQEDSAVYLCASSFALYRSSGNTIYFGEGSWLTVV.

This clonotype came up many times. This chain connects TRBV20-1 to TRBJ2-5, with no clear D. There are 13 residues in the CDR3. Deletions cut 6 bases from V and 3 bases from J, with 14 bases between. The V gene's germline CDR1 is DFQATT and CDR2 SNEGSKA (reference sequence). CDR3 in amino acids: CSAALGGEETQYF. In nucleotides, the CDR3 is TGCAGTGCGGCCCTCGGTGGGGAAGAGACCCAGTACTTC.

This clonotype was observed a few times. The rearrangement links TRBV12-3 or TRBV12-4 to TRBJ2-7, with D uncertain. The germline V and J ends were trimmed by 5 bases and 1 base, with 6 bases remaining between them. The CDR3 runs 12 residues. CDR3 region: CASSPRSYEQYF. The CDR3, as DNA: TGTGCCAGCAGTCCGCGGTCCTACGAGCAGTACTTC.

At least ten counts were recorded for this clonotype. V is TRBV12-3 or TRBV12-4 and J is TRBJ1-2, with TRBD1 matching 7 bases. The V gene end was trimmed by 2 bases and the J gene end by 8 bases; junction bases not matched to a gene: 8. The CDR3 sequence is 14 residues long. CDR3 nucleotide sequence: TGTGCCAGCAGTTTACGAGGGGGCGAAGGAGGCTACACCTTC. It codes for CASSLRGGEGGYTF.

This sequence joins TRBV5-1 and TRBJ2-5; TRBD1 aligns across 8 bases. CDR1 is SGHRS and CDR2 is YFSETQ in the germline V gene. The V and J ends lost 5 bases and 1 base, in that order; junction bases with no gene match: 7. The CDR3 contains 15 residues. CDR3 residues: CASSRRTGSQETQYF. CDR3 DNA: TGCGCCAGCAGTCGGAGGACAGGGAGCCAAGAGACCCAGTACTTC.